This TCR beta chain originates from a study of blood T cells in healthy people across ages. The CDR3 loop spans 15 amino acids. V was shortened by 4 bases and J by 4 bases, with 16 bases between the two germline ends. CDR1 and CDR2 (germline): MGHDK, SYGVNS. A second PCR of roughly 7 to 11 cycles used a sample-barcoded 5' primer and a J-beta primer mix. TCRdb used MiXCR to reprocess the 5' RACE reads, holding one entry per CDR3 protein. The sample lists more than 1 million distinct CDR3 sequences, 45% occurring once. V is TRBV25-1 and J is TRBJ1-2, with D uncertain. The receptor comes from an older woman in good health. Sequencing was carried out using blood. The CDR3 coding sequence is TGTGCCAGCAGTGGAGGCCCAGGACCCTTCTATGGCTACACCTTC. This translates into CASSGGPGPFYGYTF.